Given below is one T cell receptor beta chain in context. This clonotype turned up a few times. Its antigen specificity is not known. No much larger clonotype is one base removed from it; base qualities were not supplied. This sample stems from a study of identical twins (dated by TCRdb to the mid-2010s). Describing the broader study: The study deep-sequenced TCR alpha and beta repertoires from monozygotic twins, unrelated adults of various ages and cord blood to test whether fetal clonotypes persist. To rule out contamination, replicate twin experiments were performed at different times with different library preparation protocols. Study-wide findings and limitations: Fewer insertions were carried by abundant cord blood beta clonotypes, a similar but weaker trend appeared in young adult naive repertoires, and no such trend appeared in memory repertoires. The excess sharing between twins in beta out-of-frame sequences was weaker because fewer shared sequences reduced the signal-to-noise ratio. Recombination models systematically underestimated out-of-frame TCR alpha sharing in monozygotic twins but agreed with sharing between unrelated individuals. Invariant T cells such as MAIT and iNKT could partly confound zero-insertion analyses, though diverse VJ usage argued against this for most clonotypes. Out-of-frame TCR alpha sequences shared between twins showed an excess of low generation-probability sequences compared with coincidental sharing between unrelated individuals. Because the same donors could not be followed over many years, conclusions were based on cross-sectional statistical analysis.

All donors were healthy Caucasians. Three pairs of female monozygotic twins, all aged about 18 to 29 years, made up the twin cohort. The RNA used for TCR libraries was isolated from peripheral blood mononuclear cells. The library came from 5' RACE. The sequencer listed for this sample is Illumina HiSeq 2000. Template switching introduced a universal primer binding site; the final cDNA contained a unique molecular identifier, enabling accurate counting of TCR cDNA molecules. Specific primers in the conserved constant-segment region were used to synthesize first-strand cDNA for TCR alpha and beta chains. To control for contamination, every cDNA library was double barcoded, receiving both a SMART-Mk sample barcode and Illumina barcodes. Two successive PCR steps introduced TruSeq adapter sequences along with Illumina sample barcodes. Sequencing of the TCR alpha and beta cDNA libraries was done on the Illumina HiSeq platform using custom primers. On the authors' methods: MiGEC was used to process raw reads and extract unique molecular identifiers, and MiXCR was used to find CDR3 positions. Recombination models were inferred per individual with the repgenHMM and IGoR tools using an EM algorithm. Shared clonotype analysis was performed with the tcR package in R, normalizing sharing by the product of cloneset sizes. To study raw recombination free of thymic and clonal selection effects, out-of-frame nonproductive sequences were analyzed. The public reads were quality trimmed at Q25 with fastp and then assembled into clones with MiXCR by TCRdb, keeping productive beta chains. Under each unique CDR3 protein, matching rows form one entry showing the most common genes and DNA. These V and J calls are TCRdb output, not the study's own analysis. The table for this sample lists 600,000 to 700,000 distinct CDR3 sequences; around 20% of them were counted only once. 4% to 5.5% of the sample is held by the ten biggest clonotypes.

V is pared back by 3 bases and J by 9 bases, with 16 bases lying between the germline termini. CDR1 and CDR2 were assigned from the germline V gene as SGDLS and YYNGEE. From its cysteine to its phenylalanine, the CDR3 spans 14 amino acids. Of all the DNA, just the CDR3 is kept, 42 bases in frame from base 1. These data are also associated with another study on T cells expressing NK-cell markers. From that second study: In sorted CD3+CD56+NKG2C+, CD3+CD56+NKG2C- and CD3+CD56-NKG2C+ T-cell subsets from about 8 donors, TCR beta-chain repertoires were profiled. Among the eight sequenced donors, seven were HCMV-seropositive and one was HCMV-seronegative. To restrict sorting to alphabetaTCR-expressing T cells, an anti-gammadeltaTCR antibody was added in several experiments. In over 5 donors, the dominant CD3+CD56+NKG2C+ clonotypes were among the top 10 CD8+ clonotypes and accounted for about 1.0-7.5% of CD8+ T cells. Those dominant clonotypes were again the most abundant among CD3+CD56-NKG2C+ cells in a few donors, at about 25-60.1%. Whether the expanded NKG2C-expressing T cell clones were specific for HCMV antigens remained unclear. All eight donors whose samples were sequenced were randomly selected healthy volunteers, three of them men and five women. HCMV-specific IgG was detected in serum with a commercial ELISA kit to determine HCMV serostatus. For roughly six donors, bulk peripheral blood T-cell repertoires were additionally sequenced from unsorted PBMC. MIGEC was used to demultiplex reads and group the reads by UMI, and MiTCR was used to assemble and quantify clonotypes. To exclude erroneous sequences, only TCR cDNA sequences supported by at least two reads were retained. The tcR package was used for downstream repertoire analysis, and clonotypes were matched across fractions by CDR3 nucleotide sequence plus V segment. VDJmatch was used to annotate antigen specificity against VDJdb, with one amino acid substitution in CDR3 permitted.

The sequence was collected from a woman younger than 30 in good health. Sequenced: PBMCs. This chain joins TRBV9 to TRBJ2-1; a tentative D match to TRBD1 spans 6 bases. CDR3 reads: CASSGGLKEAEQFF. The bases read TGTGCCAGCAGCGGGGGGCTAAAAGAGGCTGAGCAGTTCTTC.